These T cell receptor beta chains were read from a single sample in a study of T cell responses to AZD1222 COVID-19 vaccine. Only in-frame clones appear in the TCRdb table, and some are missing; sequencing was by immunoSEQ multiplex PCR. The top ten clones hold about 5% of a sample with more than 70,000 clones, around 90% of them seen once. This sample comprised peripheral blood, obtained on day 0 of MenACWY control vaccination. The source is an adult in good health. Both conserved end residues are part of each CDR3. The order of the fields is D gene, V gene, J gene, clone size, CDR3 length, CDR3 DNA, CDR3 protein. A D gene is named only where the DNA matches it firmly. Clone size is given for some rows only: seen once, a few or many times, or a class if the clone is expanded.

TRBD2,TRBV2,TRBJ2-1,NA,16,TGTGCCAGCAGGAGCATGCCGGGACTAGCTATAATTGAGCAGTTCTTC,CASRSMPGLAIIEQFF
NA,TRBV18,TRBJ1-3,NA,18,TGTGCCAGCTCACCAAACTTGGTGTCCAGCGACTCTGGAAACACCATATATTTT,CASSPNLVSSDSGNTIYF
NA,TRBV4-3,TRBJ1-2,once,15,TGCGCCAGCAGCCAAGCCGGGACGGGGTACTATGGCTACACCTTC,CASSQAGTGYYGYTF
NA,TRBV29-1,TRBJ2-1,NA,14,TGCAGCGTCGTAGCCGGGGGTGGGGTAAATGAGCAGTTCTTC,CSVVAGGGVNEQFF
NA,TRBV7-9,TRBJ2-7,NA,14,TGTGCCAGCAGCCGAAGCGGGCCACCCTACGAGCAGTACTTC,CASSRSGPPYEQYF
NA,TRBV5-1,TRBJ2-5,NA,15,TGCGCCAGCAGCTTGGGCGCGGGGACGGGAGAGACCCAGTACTTC,CASSLGAGTGETQYF
NA,TRBV5-1,TRBJ1-2,NA,12,TGCGCCAGCACCTTGAGGGGGGATGGCTACACCTTC,CASTLRGDGYTF
NA,TRBV28,TRBJ1-2,NA,15,TGTGCCAGCAGCCCCCTCGGGCCCAAGGACTATGGCTACACCTTC,CASSPLGPKDYGYTF
TRBD1,TRBV28,TRBJ1-2,NA,16,TGTGCCAGCAGTTTACCGGTGCGACAGGGGCCCTATGGCTACACCTTC,CASSLPVRQGPYGYTF
TRBD1,TRBV27,TRBJ2-1,NA,15,TGTGCCAGCAGGCAGACAGGGAGTCTCTACAATGAGCAGTTCTTC,CASRQTGSLYNEQFF
TRBD2,TRBV15,TRBJ2-7,NA,16,TGTGCCACCAGCAGAGAAGGACTAGCGGGGGGTTACGAGCAGTACTTC,CATSREGLAGGYEQYF
TRBD1,TRBV7-2,TRBJ1-1,NA,14,TGTGCCAGCAGCTTAGGACAGGGGAGCACTGAAGCTTTCTTT,CASSLGQGSTEAFF
NA,TRBV20-1,TRBJ1-4,NA,11,TGCAGTGCAGCGAGGGATGAAAAACTGTTTTTT,CSAARDEKLFF
NA,TRBV7-9,TRBJ1-2,few,13,TGTGCCAGCAGCTTAGCGGGGGGCCGTGGCTACACCTTC,CASSLAGGRGYTF
TRBD1,TRBV9,TRBJ1-1,NA,16,TGTGCCAGCAGCGTAGCCGTACAGGGGGCTCTCACTGAAGCTTTCTTT,CASSVAVQGALTEAFF
NA,TRBV4-1,TRBJ1-2,NA,13,TGCGCCAGCAGCCAAGACCGGCAGCAAGGCTACACCTTC,CASSQDRQQGYTF
NA,TRBV13,TRBJ2-7,once,15,TGTGCCAGCAGCTTAAGAAGGCGACAGGCCTACGAGCAGTACTTC,CASSLRRRQAYEQYF
NA,TRBV28,TRBJ1-2,NA,15,TGTGCCAGCAGTTCCGCAGGGTGGGAGCCTTATGGCTACACCTTC,CASSSAGWEPYGYTF
NA,TRBV5-5,TRBJ2-5,NA,15,TGTGCCAGCAGCCCCCGCCCCACTAGCCAAGAGACCCAGTACTTC,CASSPRPTSQETQYF
NA,TRBV6-5,TRBJ1-3,NA,14,TGTGCCAGCAGTCAACAGGGTACTGGAAACACCATATATTTT,CASSQQGTGNTIYF